Following are 6 T cell receptor beta chains from one sample sequenced in a study of T cell repertoires in cytomegalovirus infection. A single record per CDR3 protein comes from TCRdb applying MiXCR to the reads. This sample carries about 360,000 distinct CDR3 sequences, 15% to 20% of them seen once, and the ten largest clones take under 9%. The source material was PBMCs. Every receptor here comes from a human donor in good health (CMV status not recorded). Some clones in this sample may be carry-over from other donors' samples.

This clonotype has ten or more counts. The chain employs TRBV7-2 and TRBJ2-5; 7 positions agree with TRBD2. Germline V gives CDR1 SGHTA, CDR2 FQGNSA. This CDR3 has 14 residues. V shed 4 bases, J shed 5 bases, and the junction held 7 bases outside the gene matches. CDR3 sequence reads: CASSSVLGGETQYF. The DNA of the CDR3 is TGTGCCAGCAGCTCAGTTTTGGGGGGGGAGACCCAGTACTTC. Based on the CDR3 plus reference TRBV7-2 and TRBJ2-5, the full variable domain is GAGVSQSPSNKVTEKGKDVELRCDPISGHTALYWYRQSLGQGLEFLIYFQGNSAPDKSGLPSDRFSAERTGGSVSTLTIQRTQQEDSAVYLCASSSVLGGETQYFGPGTRLLVL.

V and J are TRBV2 and TRBJ1-6; 10 nucleotides agree with TRBD1. This CDR3 region has 15 residues. Germline values: CDR1 SNHLY, CDR2 FYNNEI. Losses at the gene ends were 2 bases for V and 10 bases for J; bases not matched to a gene: 5. The CDR3 DNA reads TGTGCCAGCAGTGAAAGGGACAGGGGTCTCTCACCCCTCCACTTT. Translated, it gives CASSERDRGLSPLHF.

The rearrangement joins TRBV20-1 to TRBJ2-1, with D tentatively TRBD2 (5 bases). The CDR3 is 14 residues long. Trimming pared 3 bases from V and 0 bases from J, leaving 9 bases between. CDR1 and CDR2 (germline): DFQATT, SNEGSKA (reference sequence). The chain's CDR3 is CSASGGLSYNEQFF. The CDR3 bases are TGCAGTGCTAGCGGCGGACTCTCCTACAATGAGCAGTTCTTC.

This clonotype was detected only a few times. V is TRBV5-6 and J is TRBJ1-4; D is undetermined. Trimming stripped 4 bases from V and 0 bases from J, with 10 bases between. The CDR3 is made up of 15 amino acids. The V gene's germline CDR1 is SGHDT and CDR2 YYEEEE. The CDR3 region is CASSATGTTNEKLFF. CDR3 nucleotides: TGTGCCAGCAGCGCAACCGGGACAACTAATGAAAAACTGTTTTTT.

This rearrangement joins TRBV24-1 to TRBJ2-1; D is perhaps TRBD2 (5 bases). CDR1 and CDR2 from the germline V gene are KGHDR and SFDVKD. V was shortened by 2 bases and J by 1 base, with 20 bases between the two germline ends. CDR3 length: 19 residues. The CDR3 DNA reads TGTGCCACCAGTGATTCACCGGGTTCTGCCGGCGGGTCCTACAATGAGCAGTTCTTC. This gives the protein CATSDSPGSAGGSYNEQFF.

This clonotype was counted a few times. The chain uses TRBV19 and TRBJ2-7; D is undetermined. Germline-derived CDR1 and CDR2 are LNHDA and SQIVND (reference sequence). V was clipped by 3 bases and J by 3 bases, with 9 bases between them. The CDR3 is 13 residues long. CDR3: CASSMPPYYEQYF. The CDR3 nucleotides read TGTGCCAGTAGTATGCCCCCCTACTACGAGCAGTACTTC. The full variable domain, in which reference TRBV19 and TRBJ2-7 provide the parts outside the CDR3, is DGGITQSPKYLFRKEGQNVTLSCEQNLNHDAMYWYRQDPGQGLRLIYYSQIVNDFQKGDIAEGYSVSREKKESFPLTVTSAQKNPTAFYLCASSMPPYYEQYFGPGTRLTVT.